These 27 T cell receptor beta chains were sequenced from one sample in a study of blood T cell repertoires in COVID-19. Profiling relied on immunoSEQ multiplex PCR, and the TCRdb table lists in-frame clones only, not all of them. The data contain 250,000 to 300,000 clones, roughly 89% of them seen just once; the ten biggest clones take up roughly 5.1%. Sequencing was performed on peripheral blood. All receptors derive from a man aged 35 to 55 with acute or convalescent COVID-19.

The genes are TRBV19 and TRBJ1-6, with 9 bases matching TRBD1. In germline, CDR1 is LNHDA, CDR2 SQIVND (reference sequence). The V segment lost 7 bases and the J segment 13 bases; nucleotides outside the gene matches: 8. The length of the CDR3 is 13 residues. CDR3 sequence (DNA): TGTGCCAGTACTGGGGGACAGGGTCGGCCCCTCCACTTT. This sequence encodes CASTGGQGRPLHF.

The chain uses TRBV3-1 (or the pseudogene TRBV3-2) and TRBJ1-5; the match to TRBD1 covers 7 bases. V shed 1 base, J shed 3 bases, and the junction held 3 bases outside the gene matches. Germline V lookup: CDR1 LGHDT, CDR2 YNNKEL (reference sequence). The CDR3 contains 15 residues. Written as DNA, the CDR3 is TGTGCCAGCAGCCAAGGACAGGGAGCCAATCAGCCCCAGCATTTT. Translated: CASSQGQGANQPQHF.

The J gene is TRBJ2-7, the V gene TRBV5-1; D possibly corresponds to TRBD1 (5 bases). The CDR3 sequence is 13 residues long. Germline V CDR1 and CDR2: SGHRS, YFSETQ. The V gene lost 0 bases and the J gene lost 1 base, with 5 bases spanning the gap. The CDR3 spells CASSLGQSYEQYF. The CDR3 bases are TGCGCCAGCAGCTTGGGACAGTCCTACGAGCAGTACTTC.

The rearrangement links TRBV9 to TRBJ1-2, with TRBD1 as a possible D gene (5 bases). Germline V CDR1 and CDR2: SGDLS, YYNGEE. This CDR3 is 13 amino acids long. V lost 2 bases, J lost 4 bases, and 9 bases lay in between. CDR3 protein: CASSVDSTYGYTF. Written as DNA, the CDR3 is TGTGCCAGCAGCGTCGACAGCACCTATGGCTACACCTTC.

The chain combines TRBV27 with TRBJ1-4, with D possibly TRBD1 on 5 matching bases. Trimming left V 6 bases short and J 8 bases short, with 16 bases between. CDR1 is MNHEY and CDR2 is SMNVEV in the germline V gene (reference sequence). The CDR3 is 14 residues long. CDR3 loop: CASRRAGEQEKLFF. In nucleotides, the CDR3 is TGTGCCAGCAGAAGGGCGGGGGAGCAAGAAAAACTGTTTTTT.

The J gene is TRBJ2-7, the V gene TRBV3-1 (or the pseudogene TRBV3-2), with 9 bases matching TRBD1. The CDR3 sequence is 14 residues long. Germline CDR1 LGHDT, CDR2 YNNKEL (reference sequence). V lost 8 bases, J lost 3 bases, and 8 bases stayed unmatched. DNA of the CDR3: TGTGCCAGCGCCCGACAGGGGGTCGGCTACGAGCAGTACTTC. It codes for CASARQGVGYEQYF.

V and J are TRBV10-3 and TRBJ1-6, with 7 bases lining up with TRBD1. Losses at the gene ends were 6 bases for V and 5 bases for J; bases not matched to a gene: 4. CDR1 ENHRY and CDR2 SYGVKD come from the germline V gene. This CDR3 region has 14 residues. The CDR3: CAISDRVDNSPLHF. The CDR3 coding sequence is TGTGCCATCAGCGACAGGGTAGATAATTCACCCCTCCACTTT.

This sequence joins TRBV10-1 and TRBJ2-7, with D maybe TRBD1 (6 bases). There are 16 residues in the CDR3. V gave up 9 bases and J gave up 0 bases, with 21 bases separating them. CDR1 is WNHNN and CDR2 is SYGVQD in the germline V gene (reference sequence). The CDR3 DNA is TGCGCCAGTCCTAGGGACAACCCCCTTAGCTCCTACGAGCAGTACTTC. Encoded protein: CASPRDNPLSSYEQYF.

This chain uses TRBV3-1 (or the pseudogene TRBV3-2) with TRBJ1-2; 7 bases fit TRBD1. This CDR3 is 14 amino acids long. CDR1 is LGHDT, CDR2 YNNKEL, per germline (reference sequence). Losses at the gene ends were 4 bases for V and 8 bases for J; bases not matched to a gene: 10. The CDR3 loop is CASSRRLTGDGYTF. The CDR3 bases are TGTGCCAGCAGCCGTAGGCTAACAGGGGACGGCTACACCTTC.

The V gene is TRBV5-6, the J gene TRBJ1-3; D gene unclear. Trimming took off 0 bases at V and 0 bases at J, with 13 bases between the two ends. The CDR3 has 17 residues. From germline, CDR1 is SGHDT and CDR2 YYEEEE. The CDR3 DNA reads as TGTGCCAGCAGCTTGGAAGACGGGGAGAACTCTGGAAACACCATATATTTT. Translating gives CASSLEDGENSGNTIYF.

This sequence joins TRBV5-1 and TRBJ1-1, with a possible D match to TRBD1 (5 bases). The germline V gene has CDR1 SGHRS and CDR2 YFSETQ. The CDR3 contains 11 residues. Trimming stripped 7 bases from V and 6 bases from J, with 10 bases between. The CDR3 DNA reads TGCGCCAGCCGGTGGGGCGCTGAAGCTTTCTTT. Translation: CASRWGAEAFF.

The J gene is TRBJ2-1, the V gene TRBV12-3 or TRBV12-4; 7 bases line up with TRBD1. This CDR3 has 12 amino acids. Trimming at V came to 8 bases and at J to 4 bases, leaving 2 bases not matched to a gene. The CDR3 region has the DNA TGTGCCAGCTTGGGACAGTACAATGAGCAGTTCTTC. Encoded protein: CASLGQYNEQFF.

The V gene is TRBV6-2 or TRBV6-3, the J gene TRBJ1-1; D not resolved. Trimming stripped 7 bases from V and 1 base from J, with 13 bases between. The CDR3 runs 14 residues. Germline loops: CDR1 MNHEY, CDR2 SVGEGT. The DNA for the CDR3 is TGTGCCAGCACCCCGCCAGGTTGGAACACTGAAGCTTTCTTT. Translated: CASTPPGWNTEAFF.

V and J are TRBV5-6 and TRBJ2-2; 8 nucleotides agree with TRBD1. CDR3 size: 15 residues. The germline gives CDR1 SGHDT, CDR2 YYEEEE. Trimming removed 0 bases from V and 9 bases from J; junction bases left unmatched: 7. This CDR3 is CASSLAGRGHRELFF. For the CDR3, the DNA is TGTGCCAGCAGCTTGGCAGGCAGGGGGCATAGGGAGCTGTTTTTT. The full variable domain, completed using reference TRBV5-6 and TRBJ2-2, is DAGVTQSPTHLIKTRGQQVTLRCSPKSGHDTVSWYQQALGQGPQFIFQYYEEEERQRGNFPDRFSGHQFPNYSSELNVNALLLGDSALYLCASSLAGRGHRELFFGEGSRLTVL.

The rearrangement joins TRBV29-1 to TRBJ1-2, with 9 bases fitting TRBD1. V was pared by 6 bases and J by 9 bases, with 8 bases of the junction left unmatched. Germline lookup yields CDR1 SQVTM and CDR2 ANQGSEA. This CDR3 comprises 12 residues. In DNA, the CDR3 is TGCAGCGTGCCTACGGACAGGGGCAGCTACACCTTC. The encoded protein is CSVPTDRGSYTF.

V gene TRBV7-8 combines with J gene TRBJ1-2; 9 bases agree with TRBD1. V was pared by 3 bases and J by 6 bases, with 2 bases of the junction left unmatched. This CDR3 is 13 amino acids long. Looked up from germline, CDR1 is SGHVS and CDR2 is FQNEAQ. The CDR3 region has the DNA TGTGCCAGCAGCTTGAGGACAGGGGATGGCTACACCTTC. Protein: CASSLRTGDGYTF.

The rearrangement joins TRBV3-1 (or the pseudogene TRBV3-2) to TRBJ1-1; D call uncertain. This CDR3 comprises 14 residues. Germline CDR1 LGHDT, CDR2 YNNKEL (reference sequence). With 4 bases removed from V and 1 base from J, the gap between germline ends came to 10 bases. Written as DNA, the CDR3 is TGTGCCAGCAGCCCCTGGGCAGCGAACACTGAAGCTTTCTTT. As protein: CASSPWAANTEAFF.

The chain links TRBV24-1 to TRBJ2-3, with 7 bases fitting TRBD2. The trim removed 5 bases at V and 7 bases at J, leaving 8 bases unmatched. Germline CDR1 reads KGHDR; CDR2 reads SFDVKD. CDR3 length equals 14 residues. CDR3 amino acids: CATSASGTIYTQYF. DNA for the CDR3: TGTGCCACCAGTGCTAGCGGTACAATATATACGCAGTATTTT.

This chain links TRBV5-1 with TRBJ2-3; 11 nucleotides align to TRBD2. The CDR3 extends over 15 amino acids. The germline CDR1 and CDR2 sequences are SGHRS and YFSETQ. V gave up 4 bases and J gave up 1 base; unmatched junction bases: 2. The CDR3 bases are TGCGCCAGCAGCCCACTAGCGGGGGGCACAGATACGCAGTATTTT. This encodes CASSPLAGGTDTQYF.

This clone was seen a single time. This chain connects TRBV11-2 to TRBJ2-3, with 10 bases identical to TRBD1. With 2 bases clipped from V and 6 bases from J, the junction kept 11 bases outside the gene matches. Germline V gene data show CDR1 as SGHAT and CDR2 as FQNNGV. The CDR3 covers 17 residues. The CDR3 DNA reads TGTGCCAGCAGCTTAAGGAGCGCAGGACAGGGGGTGGATACGCAGTATTTT. This codes for CASSLRSAGQGVDTQYF. Together with reference TRBV11-2 and TRBJ2-3, the CDR3 gives the full variable domain: EAGVAQSPRYKIIEKRQSVAFWCNPISGHATLYWYQQILGQGPKLLIQFQNNGVVDDSQLPKDRFSAERLKGVDSTLKIQPAKLEDSAVYLCASSLRSAGQGVDTQYFGPGTRLTVL.

The chain links TRBV5-4 to TRBJ2-1; D might be TRBD2 (6 bases). The CDR3 is 12 amino acids. V lost 3 bases to trimming and J lost 6 bases, with 7 bases between them. Germline V gives CDR1 SGHNT, CDR2 YYREEE (reference sequence). This chain's CDR3 is CASSWDFNEQFF. The CDR3 nucleotides are TGTGCCAGCAGCTGGGACTTCAATGAGCAGTTCTTC.

V and J are TRBV11-2 and TRBJ2-3; 7 bases align to TRBD2. V shed 5 bases and J 1 base; nucleotides not matched to a gene: 6. This CDR3 spans 15 amino acids. Germline CDR1 and CDR2: SGHAT and FQNNGV. The CDR3 sequence: CASSRQGGGTDTQYF. The CDR3, as DNA: TGTGCCAGCAGCCGTCAGGGAGGGGGCACAGATACGCAGTATTTT.

This chain links TRBV3-1 (or the pseudogene TRBV3-2) with TRBJ2-1; D is possibly TRBD1 (5 bases). The V gene's germline CDR1 is LGHDT and CDR2 YNNKEL (reference sequence). V was shortened by 1 base and J by 5 bases, with 6 bases between the two germline ends. CDR3 length: 13 amino acids. Here the CDR3 DNA reads TGTGCCAGCAGCCAAGGGACAAACAATGAGCAGTTCTTC. Translated: CASSQGTNNEQFF.

The CDR3 spells CASSERDFLSQPQHF. CDR3 DNA: TGCGCCAGCAGCGAAAGGGACTTCCTAAGTCAGCCCCAGCATTTT. The rearrangement joins TRBV5-1 to TRBJ1-5; TRBD1 might be the D (5 bases). In germline, CDR1 is SGHRS, CDR2 YFSETQ. Trimming stripped 4 bases from V and 6 bases from J, with 17 bases between. This CDR3 has 15 amino acids.

The chain links TRBV27 to TRBJ2-2; tentative D call: TRBD2 (5 bases). In germline, CDR1 is MNHEY, CDR2 SMNVEV (reference sequence). This CDR3 contains 17 residues. V shed 3 bases and J shed 1 base, with 15 bases lying between them. CDR3 loop: CASSFPQTSGNTGELFF. CDR3 bases: TGTGCCAGCAGTTTTCCCCAGACAAGCGGGAACACCGGGGAGCTGTTTTTT.

DNA of the CDR3: TGTGCCAGCAGCTTAGATGGACAGGGGTCCGGGACGCAGTATTTT. It is translated as CASSLDGQGSGTQYF. The chain has TRBV11-2 and TRBJ2-3; 9 bases are shared with TRBD1. In germline, CDR1 is SGHAT, CDR2 FQNNGV. With 0 bases clipped from V and 9 bases from J, the junction kept 7 bases outside the gene matches. CDR3 size: 15 residues. Drawing the rest from reference TRBV11-2 and TRBJ2-3, the complete variable domain is EAGVAQSPRYKIIEKRQSVAFWCNPISGHATLYWYQQILGQGPKLLIQFQNNGVVDDSQLPKDRFSAERLKGVDSTLKIQPAKLEDSAVYLCASSLDGQGSGTQYFGPGTRLTVL.

This rearrangement joins TRBV19 to TRBJ1-2; 9 bases agree with TRBD1. Germline lookup yields CDR1 LNHDA and CDR2 SQIVND (reference sequence). J was trimmed by 0 bases and V by 4 bases; bases with no gene match: 6. The CDR3 runs 16 residues. The DNA for the CDR3 is TGTGCCAGTAGTAGTATCTGGACAGGGGCTAACTATGGCTACACCTTC. Protein: CASSSIWTGANYGYTF.